A single sample is the source of the 23 T cell receptor beta chains below, sequenced in a study of T cell repertoires in cytomegalovirus infection. These receptors are not linked to any known antigen. Each CDR3 protein gets one entry after TCRdb re-called the reads with MiXCR. Among roughly 860,000 distinct CDR3 sequences listed, approximately 30% were seen once. This specimen consisted of cultured CD8+ T cells from PBMCs, obtained from culture after CMV antigen stimulation. The receptor source for this set is a human donor in good health (CMV status not recorded). Some clones in this sample may be carry-over from other donors' samples.

This clonotype was found many times. The chain recombines TRBV7-2 with TRBJ2-7; 10 bases align to TRBD2. CDR3 length equals 14 residues. Germline V gene data show CDR1 as SGHTA and CDR2 as FQGNSA. V was pared by 1 base and J by 6 bases, with 3 bases of the junction left unmatched. CDR3 sequence: CASSLELAGFEQYV. The CDR3 DNA reads as TGTGCCAGCAGCTTAGAACTAGCGGGGTTCGAGCAGTACGTC.

This chain connects TRBV5-1 to TRBJ2-7, with 9 positions matching TRBD2. CDR1 and CDR2 (germline): SGHRS, YFSETQ. There are 15 residues in the CDR3. Germline trimming cut 4 bases from V and 0 bases from J; bases unmatched to any gene: 5. CDR3 protein: CASSGSGGGSYEQYF. CDR3 in DNA: TGCGCCAGCAGCGGTAGCGGGGGTGGCTCCTACGAGCAGTACTTC.

This clonotype has more than one count but fewer than ten. The chain carries TRBV6-6 and TRBJ1-1; TRBD1 might be the D (6 bases). The germline V gene has CDR1 MNHNY and CDR2 SVGAGI (reference sequence). This CDR3 is 13 amino acids long. V dropped 5 bases and J dropped 5 bases, with 12 bases sitting between them. This CDR3 reads CASSIQGWTEAFF. CDR3 coding DNA: TGTGCCAGCAGTATACAGGGTTGGACTGAAGCTTTCTTT.

This clonotype has a single count. This chain uses TRBV5-3 with TRBJ2-1; D possibly corresponds to TRBD2 (5 bases). TRBV5-3 is an ORF, and what it does is uncertain. The germline V and J ends were trimmed by 8 bases and 10 bases, with 16 bases remaining between them. The CDR3 spans 12 residues. CDR3 DNA sequence: TGTGCCAGCAGCCAGTCGGGAAGCGAGCAGTTCTTC. It encodes CASSQSGSEQFF.

This clonotype has more than one count but fewer than ten. V and J are TRBV6-2 or TRBV6-3 and TRBJ2-2, with D perhaps being TRBD1 or TRBD2 (5 bases each). The germline V gene encodes CDR1 MNHEY and CDR2 SVGEGT. With 2 bases removed from V and 3 bases from J, the gap between germline ends came to 10 bases. The CDR3 length is 15 residues. CDR3 loop: CASSYLMGHTGELFF. Written as DNA, the CDR3 is TGTGCCAGCAGTTACCTCATGGGACACACCGGGGAGCTGTTTTTT.

There are a few counts of this clonotype. The chain recombines TRBV27 with TRBJ2-3, with unresolved D. CDR3 length: 15 residues. Germline loops: CDR1 MNHEY, CDR2 SMNVEV (reference sequence). The V end lost 7 bases, the J end lost 2 bases, and 16 bases lay between the germline ends. CDR3 sequence reads: CASTAFPKSTDTQYF. CDR3 DNA: TGTGCCAGCACAGCCTTCCCTAAATCCACAGATACGCAGTATTTT.

This clonotype was observed a few times. J is TRBJ2-1 and V is TRBV7-9, with no clear D. There are 11 residues in the CDR3. Trimming shortened V by 3 bases and J by 8 bases, and 5 bases separated the two germline ends. From germline, CDR1 is SEHNR and CDR2 FQNEAQ (reference sequence). The CDR3 DNA is TGTGCCAGCAGCTTCGATGATGAGCAGTTCTTC. Translated, it gives CASSFDDEQFF.

This clonotype has just a few counts. The chain uses TRBV10-2 and TRBJ2-3, with 9 bases lining up with TRBD2. This CDR3 comprises 15 residues. The junction had 10 bases not matched to a gene; V was cut back by 7 bases and J by 5 bases. Germline V gene lookup returns CDR1 WSHSY and CDR2 SAAADI. The CDR3 reads CASTSRGGPGDTQYF. The CDR3 coding sequence is TGCGCCAGCACATCGCGGGGGGGGCCAGGAGATACGCAGTATTTT.

The chain employs TRBV5-1 and TRBJ1-1, with D possibly matching TRBD1 (5 bases). The germline V gene encodes CDR1 SGHRS and CDR2 YFSETQ. V lost 6 bases, J lost 1 base, and 7 bases lay in between. The length of the CDR3 is 12 residues. CDR3 sequence: CASKGQNTEAFF. As DNA, the CDR3 is TGCGCCAGCAAGGGGCAGAACACTGAAGCTTTCTTT.

The V call is TRBV4-3, the J call TRBJ1-2; no reliable D call. Deletions cut 6 bases from V and 4 bases from J, with 18 bases between. The CDR3 is 15 residues long. Germline lookup yields CDR1 LGHNA and CDR2 YSLEER. The CDR3 DNA reads as TGCGCCAGCAGAGGGATATTCGGTGACTCCTATGGCTACACCTTC. This sequence encodes CASRGIFGDSYGYTF.

The CDR3 DNA reads as TGTGCCAGCAGCCCAGGGGCAGCGGAAAGCACAGATACGCAGTATTTT. Its translation is CASSPGAAESTDTQYF. The J gene is TRBJ2-3, the V gene TRBV27, with TRBD1 as a possible D gene (6 bases). Germline CDR1 reads MNHEY; CDR2 reads SMNVEV (reference sequence). The CDR3 covers 16 residues. Trimming left V 6 bases short and J 0 bases short, with 16 bases between.

This clonotype has a handful of counts. The rearrangement links TRBV4-1 to TRBJ2-1; 9 nucleotides match TRBD1. This CDR3 has 14 amino acids. Germline values: CDR1 MGHRA, CDR2 YSYEKL. Losses at the gene ends were 0 bases for V and 10 bases for J; bases not matched to a gene: 4. The CDR3 region has the DNA TGCGCCAGCAGCCAAGACACAGGGGGCAGGGAGCAGTTCTTC. Translation gives CASSQDTGGREQFF.

The genes are TRBV10-2 and TRBJ2-3, with a tentative D call TRBD1 (6 bases). The ends were cut back, 6 bases at V and 10 bases at J, with 17 bases in the middle. CDR1 and CDR2 (germline): WSHSY, SAAADI. This CDR3 comprises 13 residues. This chain's CDR3 is CASSSRDIRSQYF. The CDR3 bases are TGCGCCAGCAGCTCCAGGGACATCCGATCGCAGTATTTT.

The rearrangement uses TRBV27 and TRBJ1-5; D remains ambiguous. This CDR3 spans 14 amino acids. Germline V gene lookup returns CDR1 MNHEY and CDR2 SMNVEV (reference sequence). Trimming left V 6 bases short and J 5 bases short, with 14 bases between. DNA for the CDR3: TGTGCCAGCAGCTTCTATGGAGGTTATCAGCCCCAGCATTTT. Translating it yields CASSFYGGYQPQHF.

The rearrangement uses TRBV6-2 or TRBV6-3 and TRBJ2-7; 10 nucleotides line up with TRBD1. Unmatched junction bases numbered 8, after V lost 2 bases and J lost 7 bases. The germline CDR1 and CDR2 sequences are MNHEY and SVGEGT. The CDR3 runs 15 residues. CDR3 nucleotide sequence: TGTGCCAGCAGTTACGACAGGGGGCCCCTTGGTGAGCAGTACGTC. Translating gives CASSYDRGPLGEQYV.

In its sample, this clonotype was seen many times. This chain connects TRBV11-1 to TRBJ2-1, with D unclear. Germline V gene data show CDR1 as SGHAT and CDR2 as FQDESV (reference sequence). This CDR3 contains 15 residues. Trimming removed 5 bases from V and 3 bases from J, with 14 bases in between. The CDR3 region is CASSHGTKIYNEQFF. As DNA, the CDR3 is TGTGCCAGCAGCCACGGAACTAAGATCTACAATGAGCAGTTCTTC.

This clonotype showed up just a few times. The genes are TRBV11-2 and TRBJ2-2; D ambiguous. Trimming cost V 3 bases and J 2 bases, with 10 bases left between them. This CDR3 has 15 amino acids. Germline assignment: CDR1 SGHAT and CDR2 FQNNGV. Written as DNA, the CDR3 is TGTGCCAGCAGCTTCCGGGTTGCTAACACCGGGGAGCTGTTTTTT. Protein sequence: CASSFRVANTGELFF.

The chain combines TRBV6-2 or TRBV6-3 with TRBJ2-5, with D maybe TRBD1 (5 bases). CDR3 length: 14 residues. The ends were cut back, 6 bases at V and 5 bases at J, with 16 bases in the middle. CDR1 MNHEY and CDR2 SVGEGT come from the germline V gene. This chain's CDR3 is CASSRNQGLETQYF. CDR3 bases: TGTGCCAGCAGCCGTAATCAGGGTCTGGAGACCCAGTACTTC.

The chain uses TRBV18 and TRBJ2-1, with D uncertain. Trimming pared 2 bases from V and 4 bases from J, leaving 12 bases between. The CDR3 covers 15 residues. In germline, CDR1 is KGHSH, CDR2 LQKENI. The CDR3 spells CASSPVTLEYNEQFF. The CDR3 nucleotides read TGTGCCAGCTCACCAGTTACCTTGGAGTACAATGAGCAGTTCTTC.

This clonotype has a handful of counts. This sequence joins TRBV6-1 and TRBJ1-2, with D unclear. This CDR3 has 15 amino acids. V shed 5 bases and J shed 4 bases, with 17 bases lying between them. Germline V gives CDR1 MNHNS, CDR2 SASEGT. The CDR3 protein is CASSYRARTVYGYTF. CDR3 nucleotides: TGTGCCAGCAGTTATAGAGCCAGGACCGTCTATGGCTACACCTTC.

The genes are TRBV4-3 and TRBJ2-2; perhaps TRBD1 as D (6 bases). V lost 0 bases, J lost 0 bases, and 8 bases lay in between. The CDR3 consists of 16 residues. The germline V gene encodes CDR1 LGHNA and CDR2 YSLEER. The CDR3 DNA reads as TGCGCCAGCAGCCAAGATGGGGGCGCGAACACCGGGGAGCTGTTTTTT. This translates into CASSQDGGANTGELFF.

The genes are TRBV7-8 and TRBJ1-2; D gene unclear. This CDR3 contains 14 residues. Per germline, CDR1 SGHVS and CDR2 FQNEAQ. V dropped 5 bases and J dropped 4 bases, with 14 bases sitting between them. The CDR3 loop reads CASSQEEGSYGYTF. DNA of the CDR3: TGTGCCAGCAGCCAGGAGGAGGGATCCTATGGCTACACCTTC.

The CDR3 loop is CASSSRDRVESTEAFF. CDR3 bases: TGTGCCAGCAGCTCGCGGGACAGGGTGGAAAGCACTGAAGCTTTCTTT. The chain recombines TRBV7-2 with TRBJ1-1; 9 bases map to TRBD1. Germline V gives CDR1 SGHTA, CDR2 FQGNSA. J was trimmed by 4 bases and V by 4 bases; bases with no gene match: 10. This CDR3 contains 16 residues.